A selection of T cell receptor beta chains follows, all from one sample in a study of blood T cell repertoires in COVID-19. This table comes from immunoSEQ multiplex PCR, and its TCRdb copy is limited to in-frame clones, with some not included. The sample comprises 250,000 or so clones, around nine tenths of which are singletons, and approximately 9.7% rests with the top ten. The sample comprised peripheral blood. The source of these receptors is a man aged 40-50 years with active or convalescent COVID-19. CDR3s leave out the opening cysteine and the closing phenylalanine or tryptophan. Each record gives: CDR3 length, V gene, D gene, CDR3 protein. A D gene is named only where the DNA matches it firmly.

13,TRBV14,TRBD1,ASSTHRGPIGEQY
11,TRBV30,TRBD1,AWRLRQGSGYT
12,TRBV2,-,ASSEDGSYEKLF
15,TRBV19,-,ASSTDGGGALNTEAF
14,TRBV9,-,ASSPPLAVATDTQY
11,TRBV13,-,ASSQQPGAKLF
13,TRBV11-2,-,ASSFQFPMNTEAF
12,TRBV24-1,TRBD2,ATSDWTSGNEQF
12,TRBV5-1,-,ASSSADRAYEQY
11,TRBV28,-,ASHSEAHEKLF
14,TRBV7-9,-,ASSLAGGGSGSPLH
13,TRBV5-6,TRBD1,ASSSTGTGVTGYT
14,TRBV4-1,-,ASSQEGLGGNQPQH
12,TRBV30,-,AWSGLADYNEQF
15,TRBV9,TRBD1,ASSPLGQGAYTGELF
10,TRBV19,TRBD1,ASSVQGGKLF
11,TRBV7-6,-,ASSSGGNYGYT
12,TRBV6-1,-,ASSDRTSPDTQY
16,TRBV3-1/TRBV3-2,TRBD1,ASSQEFWDRVSGNTIY
15,TRBV23-1,TRBD1,ASSHGGQLRGNQPQH
16,TRBV5-1,-,ASSSFLDWRLGANVLT
13,TRBV7-2,TRBD1,ASSLLRQGSHGYT
13,TRBV5-1,-,ASRIRGGSGNTIY
12,TRBV5-6,TRBD1,ASSVGQGVYEQY
9,TRBV5-8,-,ASSLVGPQH
10,TRBV6-6,TRBD2,ASSLLAVEQF
12,TRBV2,TRBD1,ASHVDRVRQPQH
11,TRBV7-3,TRBD1,ASSPTGDETQY
12,TRBV24-1,TRBD1,ATSETGTGVGYT
12,TRBV11-2,TRBD1,ASSLGTGVSPQY
17,TRBV7-8,TRBD1,ASSPSSSGTGGTNSPLH
11,TRBV12-3/TRBV12-4,-,ASSLVASYEQY
12,TRBV9,TRBD1,ASSGQGAKNVQF
13,TRBV10-2,TRBD1,ASSLTTGVIEKLF
12,TRBV5-1,-,ASSLRAGDSPLH
15,TRBV18,-,ASSKQGSTMSNQPQH
12,TRBV18,TRBD1,ASSVGQGGEKLF
13,TRBV9,-,ASSVGRGAYQPQH
14,TRBV6-1,-,ASSGVDTTANEKLF
12,TRBV3-1/TRBV3-2,TRBD1,ASSLQGTVEKLF
12,TRBV9,-,ASSVAQADSPLH
18,TRBV3-1/TRBV3-2,TRBD2,ASSRPFGAGGLQSTDTQY